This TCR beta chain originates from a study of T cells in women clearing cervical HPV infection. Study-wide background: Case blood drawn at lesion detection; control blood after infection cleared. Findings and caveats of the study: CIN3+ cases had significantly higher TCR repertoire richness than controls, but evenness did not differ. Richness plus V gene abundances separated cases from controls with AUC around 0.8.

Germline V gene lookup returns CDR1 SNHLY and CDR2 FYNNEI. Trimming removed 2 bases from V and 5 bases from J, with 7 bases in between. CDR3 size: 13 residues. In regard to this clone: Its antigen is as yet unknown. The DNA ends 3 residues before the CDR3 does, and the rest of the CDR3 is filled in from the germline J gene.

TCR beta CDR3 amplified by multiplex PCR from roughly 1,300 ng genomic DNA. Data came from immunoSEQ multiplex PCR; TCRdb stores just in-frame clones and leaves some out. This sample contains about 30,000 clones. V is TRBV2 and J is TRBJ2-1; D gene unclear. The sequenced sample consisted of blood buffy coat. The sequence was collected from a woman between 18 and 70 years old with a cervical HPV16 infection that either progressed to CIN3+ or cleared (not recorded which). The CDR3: CASSERLDNEQFF. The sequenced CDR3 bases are TGTGCCAGCAGTGAAAGGCTGGACAATGAG. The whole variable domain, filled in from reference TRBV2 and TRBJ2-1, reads EPEVTQTPSHQVTQMGQEVILRCVPISNHLYFYWYRQILGQKVEFLVSFYNNEISEKSEIFDDQFSVERPDGSNFTLKIRSTKLEDSAMYFCASSERLDNEQFFGPGTRLTVL.